This T cell receptor beta chain was captured by sequencing in a study of blood T cell repertoires in COVID-19 (dated by TCRdb to about 2020). With regard to the full study: The collaborator samples originated in the United States, Italy and Spain and spanned the acute and convalescent phases of COVID-19. The material from the prospective study consisted of cDNA or gDNA derived from T cells, B-cell-depleted T cells, or PBMCs. The dataset comprised deeply sampled blood TCRbeta repertoires from subjects exposed to, actively infected with, or recovered from COVID-19. A freely available public database, intended as a resource for researchers studying the immune response to SARS-CoV-2, is where the repertoires were released. Samples came from the ongoing ImmuneRACE study (first 160 participants) plus 1,254 subjects from 6 global collaborators. A de-identified subject ID, COVID-19 status, age in years and sex were almost always included in the sample metadata. Where HLA class I and class II types were available, the types were taken from metadata supplied by the sample provider, not from assay-based typing. Summary of the overall study and its limitations: The quantity of clinical and demographic metadata differed by source and by participant and was supplied without curation.

A second Seattle source provided samples from volunteer blood donors who had recovered from COVID-19. Whole blood was collected in K2EDTA tubes by collaborating institutions according to the institutions' own protocols. Collaborator samples were shipped for TCRbeta analysis as frozen whole blood, isolated PBMCs, or DNA extracted from either sample type. Concerning this clone: What antigen it recognizes has not been identified. No base qualities exist here, and no much larger clone lies one base off it.

The immunoSEQ Assay, a bias-controlled multiplex PCR, was used to amplify TCRbeta CDR3 regions from genomic DNA. As for how the authors treated the data: Within the assay, amplification of reference gene primers was used to estimate how many nucleated cells each sample contained. Sequence reads were collapsed and filtered to measure the absolute abundance of every unique TCRbeta CDR3 rearrangement. For each sample, productive Simpson clonality was calculated as the square root of Simpson's diversity index across productive rearrangements. TCRdb re-hosts the immuneACCESS table, in-frame sequences only. Its copies lack some clones; in the studies checked, an unresolved V gene accounts for under half of them, and the cause for the rest is not known. V and J calls and clone size follow that table, whereas D and trimming were derived from the DNA. The sample has about 200,000 clones on record, about nine tenths of them singletons. About 2.2% of the sample belongs to the ten largest clones.

V and J lose 2 bases and 7 bases, and a span of 14 bases separates them. Taken from the germline V gene, the CDR1 and CDR2 loops are MNHEY and SVGAGI. The CDR3 holds 14 amino acids from the cysteine to the phenylalanine. Just the 42-base CDR3 DNA is kept, in frame starting at base 1. The source is a man aged 25-45 years who had recovered from COVID-19. Sequencing used peripheral blood. The chain links TRBV6-5 with TRBJ1-2; a tentative D call is TRBD1 (5 bases match). The CDR3 region has the sequence CASSYRAGPGGYTF. The nucleotide sequence is TGTGCCAGCAGTTACCGAGCAGGGCCTGGTGGCTACACCTTC.